This is a list of T cell receptor beta chains from one sample in a study of blood T cell repertoires in COVID-19. Assay: immunoSEQ multiplex PCR; the TCRdb copy retains only in-frame clones and omits some. This sample carries about 49,000 clones, around 85% of them seen once, and the ten largest clones take approximately 14%. What was sequenced was peripheral blood. The receptors derive from a human donor in a cohort sampled during active COVID-19. CDR3s include the opening cysteine and the closing phenylalanine or tryptophan. Each record gives: D gene, J gene, clone size, V gene, CDR3 protein, CDR3 DNA. D genes are given only for firm matches. Some rows mark clone size as missing; the rest say once, few, many or name a class of expanded clone.

d_gene: TRBD2; j_gene: TRBJ2-2; abundance: NA; v_gene: TRBV30; CDR3aa: CAYKPGLPPTSNTGELFF; CDR3nt: TGTGCCTATAAGCCGGGACTACCTCCAACGTCGAACACCGGGGAGCTGTTTTTT
d_gene: TRBD2; j_gene: TRBJ2-3; abundance: NA; v_gene: TRBV18; CDR3aa: CASSPQAGAGTDTQYF; CDR3nt: TGTGCCAGCTCACCCCAAGCGGGGGCGGGCACAGATACGCAGTATTTT
d_gene: NA; j_gene: TRBJ2-1; abundance: NA; v_gene: TRBV30; CDR3aa: CAWSVSRGSGARQFF; CDR3nt: TGTGCCTGGAGTGTGTCTCGCGGGTCCGGAGCCCGGCAGTTCTTC
d_gene: NA; j_gene: TRBJ2-5; abundance: NA; v_gene: TRBV27; CDR3aa: CASSLEQGETQYF; CDR3nt: TGTGCCAGCAGCCTAGAGCAAGGAGAGACCCAGTACTTC
d_gene: NA; j_gene: TRBJ2-5; abundance: NA; v_gene: TRBV5-8; CDR3aa: CASSLSGLETQYF; CDR3nt: TGTGCCAGCAGCTTGTCAGGTTTAGAGACCCAGTACTTC
d_gene: TRBD1; j_gene: TRBJ1-6; abundance: NA; v_gene: TRBV20-1; CDR3aa: CSASRGTGDNSPLHF; CDR3nt: TGCAGTGCTAGTAGGGGGACAGGGGACAATTCACCCCTCCACTTT
d_gene: TRBD1; j_gene: TRBJ1-2; abundance: NA; v_gene: TRBV2; CDR3aa: CAAEDRDYGYTF; CDR3nt: TGTGCCGCTGAAGACAGGGACTATGGCTACACCTTC
d_gene: NA; j_gene: TRBJ2-1; abundance: NA; v_gene: TRBV9; CDR3aa: CASGAARTISYNEQFF; CDR3nt: TGTGCCAGCGGGGCCGCCCGGACTATCTCCTACAATGAGCAGTTCTTC
d_gene: TRBD2; j_gene: TRBJ2-1; abundance: NA; v_gene: TRBV27; CDR3aa: CASSSLASGRNEQFF; CDR3nt: TGTGCCAGCAGTTCTTTGGCTAGCGGGAGGAATGAGCAGTTCTTC
d_gene: TRBD1; j_gene: TRBJ2-1; abundance: NA; v_gene: TRBV19; CDR3aa: CASSIVSYFGTGVNEQFF; CDR3nt: TGTGCCAGTAGTATAGTGTCTTATTTCGGGACAGGGGTAAATGAGCAGTTCTTC
d_gene: NA; j_gene: TRBJ1-1; abundance: NA; v_gene: TRBV11-2; CDR3aa: CASSLSQNTEAFF; CDR3nt: TGTGCCAGCAGCTTATCCCAGAACACTGAAGCTTTCTTT
d_gene: NA; j_gene: TRBJ2-1; abundance: once; v_gene: TRBV9; CDR3aa: CASSTTSLESHEQFF; CDR3nt: TGTGCCAGCAGCACTACTAGCCTTGAATCCCATGAGCAGTTCTTC
d_gene: NA; j_gene: TRBJ2-1; abundance: NA; v_gene: TRBV6-5; CDR3aa: CASSFRDRYNEQFF; CDR3nt: TGTGCCAGCAGTTTTCGAGACAGGTACAATGAGCAGTTCTTC
d_gene: TRBD1; j_gene: TRBJ2-7; abundance: NA; v_gene: TRBV18; CDR3aa: CASSPRGTGGTYEQYF; CDR3nt: TGTGCCAGCTCACCACGAGGGACAGGGGGCACCTACGAGCAGTACTTC
d_gene: NA; j_gene: TRBJ1-1; abundance: NA; v_gene: TRBV18; CDR3aa: CASSPVLGIGDTEAFF; CDR3nt: TGTGCCAGCTCACCGGTATTGGGTATAGGGGACACTGAAGCTTTCTTT
d_gene: TRBD2; j_gene: TRBJ2-7; abundance: NA; v_gene: TRBV6-5; CDR3aa: CASSSLAGLSYEQYF; CDR3nt: TGTGCCAGCAGTTCTCTAGCGGGGCTCTCCTACGAGCAGTACTTC
d_gene: TRBD2; j_gene: TRBJ2-7; abundance: few; v_gene: TRBV7-2; CDR3aa: CASSAGLAGRLKSYEQYF; CDR3nt: TGTGCCAGCAGCGCGGGACTAGCGGGCCGACTGAAATCCTACGAGCAGTACTTC
d_gene: TRBD1; j_gene: TRBJ2-6; abundance: NA; v_gene: TRBV5-1; CDR3aa: CASSPRTGGSGANVLTF; CDR3nt: TGCGCCAGCAGCCCCCGGACAGGGGGCTCTGGGGCCAACGTCCTGACTTTC
d_gene: TRBD1; j_gene: TRBJ1-2; abundance: NA; v_gene: TRBV30; CDR3aa: CAWSAGRGAYGYTF; CDR3nt: TGTGCCTGGAGTGCGGGCAGGGGGGCTTATGGCTACACCTTC
d_gene: TRBD2; j_gene: TRBJ2-4; abundance: NA; v_gene: TRBV7-8; CDR3aa: CASSLGLGLAGGGNIQYF; CDR3nt: TGTGCCAGCAGCTTAGGTCTAGGGCTAGCGGGAGGAGGGAACATTCAGTACTTC
d_gene: NA; j_gene: TRBJ1-4; abundance: NA; v_gene: TRBV19; CDR3aa: CASSGRTSTNEKLFF; CDR3nt: TGTGCCAGTAGTGGGAGGACCTCAACTAATGAAAAACTGTTTTTT
d_gene: TRBD1; j_gene: TRBJ2-7; abundance: few; v_gene: TRBV2; CDR3aa: CATLTGASYEQYF; CDR3nt: TGTGCCACGCTAACAGGGGCCTCCTACGAGCAGTACTTC
d_gene: TRBD1; j_gene: TRBJ2-6; abundance: NA; v_gene: TRBV9; CDR3aa: CASSSDRGKSSGANVLTF; CDR3nt: TGTGCCAGCAGCTCTGACAGGGGGAAAAGCTCTGGGGCCAACGTCCTGACTTTC
d_gene: TRBD2; j_gene: TRBJ2-7; abundance: NA; v_gene: TRBV11-2; CDR3aa: CASSRELAGGPYEQYF; CDR3nt: TGTGCCAGCTCTAGGGAACTAGCGGGAGGGCCCTACGAGCAGTACTTC
d_gene: TRBD1; j_gene: TRBJ1-1; abundance: NA; v_gene: TRBV5-1; CDR3aa: CASSFGGTGKTEAFF; CDR3nt: TGCGCCAGCAGCTTTGGCGGGACAGGGAAAACTGAAGCTTTCTTT
d_gene: NA; j_gene: TRBJ2-1; abundance: NA; v_gene: TRBV5-1; CDR3aa: CASSAGLPNNEQFF; CDR3nt: TGCGCCAGCAGCGCAGGCTTGCCTAACAATGAGCAGTTCTTC
d_gene: NA; j_gene: TRBJ1-2; abundance: once; v_gene: TRBV11-2; CDR3aa: CASSLGLDYGYTF; CDR3nt: TGTGCCAGCAGCTTGGGGCTTGACTATGGCTACACCTTC
d_gene: TRBD2; j_gene: TRBJ2-7; abundance: NA; v_gene: TRBV5-1; CDR3aa: CASSLGRGGSYEQYF; CDR3nt: TGCGCCAGCAGCTTGGGGCGGGGGGGCTCCTACGAGCAGTACTTC
d_gene: NA; j_gene: TRBJ1-1; abundance: NA; v_gene: TRBV19; CDR3aa: CASSQTYRQGTEAFF; CDR3nt: TGTGCCAGTAGTCAAACCTACCGGCAGGGCACTGAAGCTTTCTTT
d_gene: TRBD2; j_gene: TRBJ2-5; abundance: NA; v_gene: TRBV5-1; CDR3aa: CASGPGTSGGFQETQYF; CDR3nt: TGCGCCAGCGGCCCCGGGACTAGCGGGGGGTTCCAAGAGACCCAGTACTTC
d_gene: NA; j_gene: TRBJ2-7; abundance: NA; v_gene: TRBV3-1/TRBV3-2; CDR3aa: CASSQGGLEQYF; CDR3nt: TGTGCCAGCAGCCAAGGGGGGCTGGAGCAGTACTTC
d_gene: TRBD1; j_gene: TRBJ1-6; abundance: few; v_gene: TRBV4-1; CDR3aa: CASSRTDRFGSPLHF; CDR3nt: TGCGCCAGCAGCCGGACGGACAGGTTCGGATCACCCCTCCACTTT
d_gene: TRBD2; j_gene: TRBJ2-3; abundance: NA; v_gene: TRBV7-9; CDR3aa: CASSLEAGGADTQYF; CDR3nt: TGTGCCAGCAGCTTAGAAGCGGGAGGGGCAGATACGCAGTATTTT
d_gene: NA; j_gene: TRBJ2-5; abundance: NA; v_gene: TRBV21-1; CDR3aa: CASSRRLTGRCHPVKETQYF; CDR3nt: TGTGCCAGCAGCAGACGCTTGACAGGGCGATGTCACCCCGTTAAAGAGACCCAGTACTTC
d_gene: TRBD1; j_gene: TRBJ2-3; abundance: NA; v_gene: TRBV27; CDR3aa: CASNGLDRGGTDTQYF; CDR3nt: TGTGCCAGCAATGGACTTGACAGGGGAGGCACAGATACGCAGTATTTT
d_gene: TRBD1; j_gene: TRBJ2-1; abundance: NA; v_gene: TRBV28; CDR3aa: CASSLPALGQGVYNEQFF; CDR3nt: TGTGCCAGCAGTCTCCCCGCCTTGGGACAGGGGGTCTACAATGAGCAGTTCTTC
d_gene: NA; j_gene: TRBJ1-1; abundance: few; v_gene: TRBV2; CDR3aa: CASSESWVIGDTEAFF; CDR3nt: TGTGCCAGCAGTGAGAGTTGGGTCATCGGGGACACTGAAGCTTTCTTT
d_gene: TRBD2; j_gene: TRBJ2-1; abundance: NA; v_gene: TRBV7-8; CDR3aa: CASTGSGRGNNEQFF; CDR3nt: TGTGCCAGTACCGGATCCGGGCGGGGGAACAATGAGCAGTTCTTC
d_gene: NA; j_gene: TRBJ1-1; abundance: once; v_gene: TRBV29-1; CDR3aa: CSVQPLYTEAFF; CDR3nt: TGCAGCGTACAGCCCCTTTACACTGAAGCTTTCTTT
d_gene: NA; j_gene: TRBJ1-1; abundance: NA; v_gene: TRBV3-1/TRBV3-2; CDR3aa: CASSPRGGRAFF; CDR3nt: TGTGCCAGCAGCCCCCGGGGAGGTAGAGCTTTCTTT
d_gene: NA; j_gene: TRBJ1-5; abundance: few; v_gene: TRBV27; CDR3aa: CASSPIGQLVQPQHF; CDR3nt: TGTGCCAGCAGTCCGATCGGACAGCTGGTTCAGCCCCAGCATTTT
d_gene: NA; j_gene: TRBJ2-2; abundance: NA; v_gene: TRBV27; CDR3aa: CASRGETGWTGELFF; CDR3nt: TGTGCCAGCAGAGGTGAAACAGGGTGGACCGGGGAGCTGTTTTTT
d_gene: NA; j_gene: TRBJ1-3; abundance: once; v_gene: TRBV19; CDR3aa: CASTSGVSGNTIYF; CDR3nt: TGTGCCAGTACCTCGGGGGTGTCTGGAAACACCATATATTTT
d_gene: NA; j_gene: TRBJ1-1; abundance: NA; v_gene: TRBV19; CDR3aa: CASRVAATNTEAFF; CDR3nt: TGTGCCAGTAGGGTAGCGGCTACGAACACTGAAGCTTTCTTT